This T cell receptor beta chain emerged from a study of T-cell reconstitution after alpha-beta-depleted transplantation in children. It was with unique molecular identifiers that the TCRbeta library was prepared. TCRdb reprocessed the PCR reads with MiXCR, giving one entry per CDR3 protein. The data contain 500,000 or so distinct CDR3 sequences, 30% to 35% of them singletons. This CDR3 contains 16 residues. From germline, CDR1 is SGHVS and CDR2 FNYEAQ. The trim removed 4 bases at V and 6 bases at J, leaving 11 bases unmatched. The source was PBMCs from the stem cell graft donor, collected from the stem cell graft. This receptor was obtained from a human donor who donated a stem cell graft to a child with aplastic anemia. The chain links TRBV7-6 to TRBJ2-1; 8 nucleotides align to TRBD1. CDR3 protein: CASSSHLRQGFNEQFF. CDR3 DNA: TGTGCCAGCAGCTCTCACCTGCGACAGGGGTTCAATGAGCAGTTCTTC.